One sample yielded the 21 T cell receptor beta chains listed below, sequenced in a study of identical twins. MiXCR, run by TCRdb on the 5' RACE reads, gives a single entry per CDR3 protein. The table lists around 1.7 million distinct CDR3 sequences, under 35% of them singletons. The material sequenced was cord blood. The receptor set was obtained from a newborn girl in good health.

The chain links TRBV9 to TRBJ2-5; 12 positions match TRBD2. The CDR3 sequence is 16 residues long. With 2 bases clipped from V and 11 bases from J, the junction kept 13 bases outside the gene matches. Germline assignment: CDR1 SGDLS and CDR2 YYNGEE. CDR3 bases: TGTGCCAGCAGCGTTCGGACTAGCGGGGAGGTTTATGAGCAGTACTTC. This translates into CASSVRTSGEVYEQYF.

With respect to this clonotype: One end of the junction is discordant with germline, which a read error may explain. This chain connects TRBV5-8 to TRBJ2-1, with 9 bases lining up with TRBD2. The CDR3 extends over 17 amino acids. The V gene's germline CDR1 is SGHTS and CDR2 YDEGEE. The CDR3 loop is CASSLEPAGGGYNEQFF. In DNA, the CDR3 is TGTGCCAGCAGTTTGGAACCAGCGGGAGGCGGCTACAATGAGCAGTTCTTC.

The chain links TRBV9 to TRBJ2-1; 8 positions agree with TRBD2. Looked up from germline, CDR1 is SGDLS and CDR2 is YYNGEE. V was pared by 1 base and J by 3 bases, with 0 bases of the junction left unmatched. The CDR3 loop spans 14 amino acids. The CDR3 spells CASSVREGYNEQFF. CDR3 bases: TGTGCCAGCAGCGTACGGGAGGGCTACAATGAGCAGTTCTTC.

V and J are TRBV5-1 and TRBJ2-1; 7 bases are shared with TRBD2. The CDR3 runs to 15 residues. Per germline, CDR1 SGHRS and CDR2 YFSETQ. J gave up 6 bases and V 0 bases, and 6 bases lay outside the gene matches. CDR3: CASSLVREGGNEQFF. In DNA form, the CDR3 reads TGCGCCAGCAGCTTGGTCAGGGAGGGAGGCAATGAGCAGTTCTTC.

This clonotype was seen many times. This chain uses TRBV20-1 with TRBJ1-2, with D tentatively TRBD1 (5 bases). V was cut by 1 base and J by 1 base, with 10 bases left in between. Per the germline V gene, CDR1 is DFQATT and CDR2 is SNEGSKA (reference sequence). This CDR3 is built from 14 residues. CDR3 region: CSARVLTDNYGYTF. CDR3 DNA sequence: TGCAGTGCTAGAGTTTTGACAGATAACTATGGCTACACCTTC.

CDR3 amino acids: CAISESSGRRTTDYGYTF. For the CDR3, the DNA is TGTGCCATCAGTGAGTCAAGCGGCAGGCGCACGACTGACTATGGCTACACCTTC. The V and J genes are TRBV10-3 and TRBJ1-2; D not certain. CDR3 length: 18 amino acids. V shed 0 bases and J shed 3 bases, with 20 bases lying between them. The germline V gene has CDR1 ENHRY and CDR2 SYGVKD.

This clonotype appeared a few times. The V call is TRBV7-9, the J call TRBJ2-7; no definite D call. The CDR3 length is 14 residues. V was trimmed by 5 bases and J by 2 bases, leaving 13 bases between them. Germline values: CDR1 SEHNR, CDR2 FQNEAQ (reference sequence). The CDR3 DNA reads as TGTGCCAGCAGCCGACGGACGGCCCCCTACGAGCAGTACTTC. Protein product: CASSRRTAPYEQYF. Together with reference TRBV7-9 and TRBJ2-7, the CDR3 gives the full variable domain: DTGVSQNPRHKITKRGQNVTFRCDPISEHNRLYWYRQTLGQGPEFLTYFQNEAQLEKSRLLSDRFSAERPKGSFSTLEIQRTEQGDSAMYLCASSRRTAPYEQYFGPGTRLTVT.

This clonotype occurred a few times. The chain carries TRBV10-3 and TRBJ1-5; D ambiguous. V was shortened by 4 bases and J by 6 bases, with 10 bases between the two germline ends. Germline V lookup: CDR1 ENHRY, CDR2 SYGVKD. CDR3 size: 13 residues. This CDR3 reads CAISAAIGQPQHF. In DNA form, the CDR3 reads TGTGCCATCAGTGCGGCAATTGGTCAGCCCCAGCATTTT.

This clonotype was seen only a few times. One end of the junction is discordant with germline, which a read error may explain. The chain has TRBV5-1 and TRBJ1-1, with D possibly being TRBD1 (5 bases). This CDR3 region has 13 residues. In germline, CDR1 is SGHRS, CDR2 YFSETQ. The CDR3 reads CASSSGHNTEAFF. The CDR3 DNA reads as TGTGCCAGCAGCTCTGGACACAACACTGAAGCTTTCTTT.

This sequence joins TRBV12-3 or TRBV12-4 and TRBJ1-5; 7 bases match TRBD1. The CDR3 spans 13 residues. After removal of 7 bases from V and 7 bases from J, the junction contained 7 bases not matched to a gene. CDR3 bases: TGTGCCAGCAACTCAGACAGGGTACAGCCCCAGCATTTT. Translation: CASNSDRVQPQHF.

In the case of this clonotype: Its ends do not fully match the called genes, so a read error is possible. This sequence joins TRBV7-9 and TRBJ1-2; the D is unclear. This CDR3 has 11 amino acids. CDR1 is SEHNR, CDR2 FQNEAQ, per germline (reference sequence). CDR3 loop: CASSLSRGCTF. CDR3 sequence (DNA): TGTGCCAGCAGCTTATCTAGAGGCTGCACCTTC.

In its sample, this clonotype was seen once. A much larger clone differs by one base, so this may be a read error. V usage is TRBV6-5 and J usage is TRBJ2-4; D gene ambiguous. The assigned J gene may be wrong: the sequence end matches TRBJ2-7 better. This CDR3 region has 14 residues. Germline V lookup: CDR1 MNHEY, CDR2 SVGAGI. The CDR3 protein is CASSYCQGFHEQYF. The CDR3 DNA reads TGTGCCAGCAGTTACTGTCAAGGGTTCCACGAGCAGTACTTC.

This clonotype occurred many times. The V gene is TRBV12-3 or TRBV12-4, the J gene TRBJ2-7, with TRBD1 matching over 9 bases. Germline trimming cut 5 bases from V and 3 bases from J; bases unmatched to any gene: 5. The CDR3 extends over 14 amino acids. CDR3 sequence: CASSPRTGVYEQYF. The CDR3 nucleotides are TGTGCCAGCAGTCCCCGGACAGGGGTCTACGAGCAGTACTTC.

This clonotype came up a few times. CDR3 loop: CASRGLAGKDSYEQYF. The CDR3 DNA reads as TGTGCCAGCAGGGGACTAGCGGGCAAAGACTCCTACGAGCAGTACTTC. V is TRBV6-1 and J is TRBJ2-7; 12 bases are a match to TRBD2. The CDR3 contains 16 residues. Germline V lookup: CDR1 MNHNS, CDR2 SASEGT. V shed 6 bases and J 0 bases; nucleotides not matched to a gene: 6.

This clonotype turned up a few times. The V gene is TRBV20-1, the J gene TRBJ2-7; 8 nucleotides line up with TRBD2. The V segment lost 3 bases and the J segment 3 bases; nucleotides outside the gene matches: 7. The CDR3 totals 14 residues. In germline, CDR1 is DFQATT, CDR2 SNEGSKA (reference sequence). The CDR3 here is CSASPFAGGYEQYF. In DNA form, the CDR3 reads TGCAGTGCTAGCCCCTTCGCGGGAGGCTACGAGCAGTACTTC.

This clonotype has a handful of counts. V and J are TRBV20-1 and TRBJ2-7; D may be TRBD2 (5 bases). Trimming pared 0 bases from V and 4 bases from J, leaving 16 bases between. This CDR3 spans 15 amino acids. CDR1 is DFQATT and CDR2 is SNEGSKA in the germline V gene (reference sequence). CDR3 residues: CSARDPTGFAYEQYF. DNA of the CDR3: TGCAGTGCTAGAGATCCCACGGGGTTCGCTTACGAGCAGTACTTC.

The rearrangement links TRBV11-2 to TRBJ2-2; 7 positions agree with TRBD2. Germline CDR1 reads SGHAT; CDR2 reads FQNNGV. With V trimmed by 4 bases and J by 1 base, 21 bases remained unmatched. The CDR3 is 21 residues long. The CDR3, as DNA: TGTGCCAGCAGCTCGCTTTTGCCACATCCGACTAGCTCCAAGAACACCGGGGAGCTGTTTTTT. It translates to CASSSLLPHPTSSKNTGELFF.

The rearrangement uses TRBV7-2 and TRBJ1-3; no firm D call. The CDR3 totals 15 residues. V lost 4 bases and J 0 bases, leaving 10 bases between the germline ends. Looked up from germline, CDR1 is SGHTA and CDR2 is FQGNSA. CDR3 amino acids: CASSYQSSSGNTIYF. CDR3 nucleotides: TGTGCCAGCAGCTACCAGAGTTCCTCTGGAAACACCATATATTTT.

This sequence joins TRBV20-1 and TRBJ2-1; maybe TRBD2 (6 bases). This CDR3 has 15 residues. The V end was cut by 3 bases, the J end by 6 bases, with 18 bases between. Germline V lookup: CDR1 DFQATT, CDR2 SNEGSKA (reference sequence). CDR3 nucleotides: TGCAGTGCTAGGGGTTTAGGGACTCCGGTCAATGAGCAGTTCTTC. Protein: CSARGLGTPVNEQFF.

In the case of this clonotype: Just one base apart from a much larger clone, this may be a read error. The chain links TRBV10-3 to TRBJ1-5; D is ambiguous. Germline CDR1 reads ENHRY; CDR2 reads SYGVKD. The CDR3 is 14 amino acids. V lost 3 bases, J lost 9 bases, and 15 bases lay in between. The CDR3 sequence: CAISDWTFFRPQHF. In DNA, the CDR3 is TGTGCCATCAGTGACTGGACTTTTTTTCGGCCCCAGCATTTT.

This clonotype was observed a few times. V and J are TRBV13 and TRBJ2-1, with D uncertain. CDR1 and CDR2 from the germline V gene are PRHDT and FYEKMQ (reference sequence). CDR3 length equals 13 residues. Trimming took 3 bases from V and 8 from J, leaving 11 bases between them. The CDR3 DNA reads TGTGCCAGCAGCTTTGGTGGGTTCGATGAGCAGTTCTTC. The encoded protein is CASSFGGFDEQFF.